These 5 T cell receptor beta chains share one sample of origin, sequenced in a study of T-cell reconstitution after alpha-beta-depleted transplantation in children. For TCRbeta, the library was prepared with unique molecular identifiers. TCRdb called the PCR reads again in MiXCR, with one record for every CDR3 protein. The data show some 500,000 distinct CDR3 sequences, with around 20% seen just once and 3.3% held by the top ten. The starting material was PBMCs from the stem cell graft donor, obtained from the stem cell graft. All receptors come from a human donor who donated a stem cell graft to a child with acute lymphoblastic leukemia.

The chain combines TRBV6-5 with TRBJ2-2; 7 bases match TRBD1. Germline assignment: CDR1 MNHEY and CDR2 SVGAGI. The junction had 4 bases not matched to a gene; V was cut back by 4 bases and J by 2 bases. The CDR3 runs to 15 residues. The CDR3 protein is CASSFGQDNTGELFF. Written as DNA, the CDR3 is TGTGCCAGCAGTTTCGGACAGGACAACACCGGGGAGCTGTTTTTT.

Only a few counts were recorded for this clonotype. The chain uses TRBV13 and TRBJ2-1, with 9 bases aligning to TRBD1. The germline V gene has CDR1 PRHDT and CDR2 FYEKMQ (reference sequence). The CDR3 length is 16 residues. The V gene end was trimmed by 2 bases and the J gene end by 10 bases; junction bases not matched to a gene: 12. The CDR3 sequence: CASSLSGQGNFFEQFF. CDR3 bases: TGTGCCAGCAGCTTATCGGGACAGGGTAATTTTTTCGAGCAGTTCTTC.

The chain employs TRBV20-1 and TRBJ2-1; D is perhaps TRBD1 (5 bases). Germline V gene data show CDR1 as DFQATT and CDR2 as SNEGSKA (reference sequence). With 4 bases removed from V and 0 bases from J, the gap between germline ends came to 19 bases. The CDR3 runs 17 residues. For the CDR3, the DNA is TGCAGTGCTACGTACCCGCAGGGCCTTAGCTCCTACAATGAGCAGTTCTTC. Encoded protein: CSATYPQGLSSYNEQFF.

The rearrangement joins TRBV9 to TRBJ1-2; TRBD1 matches at 9 bases. Germline values: CDR1 SGDLS, CDR2 YYNGEE. The J segment lost 4 bases and the V segment lost 4 bases, leaving 8 bases of the junction unmatched. The CDR3 totals 15 residues. The CDR3 sequence is CASSPRGTGSYGYTF. The CDR3 region has the DNA TGTGCCAGCAGCCCCCGTGGGACAGGGTCCTATGGCTACACCTTC.

This clonotype has a count of ten or more. At one boundary the junction diverges from the germline segment, which might be a read error. V and J are TRBV18 and TRBJ2-3; unclear D gene. The germline CDR1 and CDR2 sequences are KGHSH and LQKENI. The CDR3 is 12 residues long. The CDR3, as DNA: TGCGCCAGCAGCCCAAACACAGATACGCAGTATTTT. This translates into CASSPNTDTQYF.